Shown below are 20 T cell receptor beta chains from a single sample sequenced in a study of cytomegalovirus exposure and HLA in healthy donors. PCR amplification relied on 60 Vbeta primers (plus 13 Jbeta primers). Produced via immunoSEQ multiplex PCR; TCRdb's table is partial and in-frame only. The table shows around 200,000 clones, with 75% to 85% occurring only once. The sample consisted of PBMCs. These receptors all come from a woman between 50 and 59 years old in good health and CMV-seronegative.

The V call is TRBV6-1, the J call TRBJ1-1; a weak D match, TRBD1 (5 bases). Looked up from germline, CDR1 is MNHNS and CDR2 is SASEGT. The CDR3 contains 13 residues. The germline V and J ends were trimmed by 7 bases and 2 bases, with 11 bases remaining between them. CDR3 protein: CASTARVNTEAFF. The CDR3 region has the DNA TGTGCCAGCACTGCCAGGGTAAACACTGAAGCTTTCTTT.

This chain uses TRBV9 with TRBJ2-1; TRBD2 matches at 14 bases. CDR3 length: 13 amino acids. The J segment lost 10 bases and the V segment lost 4 bases, leaving 1 base of the junction unmatched. Germline CDR1 and CDR2: SGDLS and YYNGEE. The CDR3 nucleotides are TGTGCCAGCAGCAGACTAGCGGGAGGGGAGCAGTTCTTC. It codes for CASSRLAGGEQFF.

This rearrangement joins TRBV5-4 to TRBJ2-2; the D gene is possibly TRBD2 (6 bases). Trimming cost V 6 bases and J 2 bases, with 14 bases left between them. Germline CDR1 SGHNT, CDR2 YYREEE (reference sequence). This CDR3 has 15 residues. The CDR3 region has the DNA TGTGCCAGCAACGACATGGGGGGAAACACCGGGGAGCTGTTTTTT. This translates into CASNDMGGNTGELFF.

This clone was counted a single time. The gene calls are TRBV5-1 and TRBJ1-4; TRBD1 is a possible D gene (6 bases). The CDR3 length is 14 residues. V dropped 0 bases and J dropped 4 bases, with 7 bases sitting between them. Germline CDR1 reads SGHRS; CDR2 reads YFSETQ. The CDR3 here is CASSLGQDNEKLFF. The CDR3 DNA sequence: TGCGCCAGCAGCTTGGGACAGGATAATGAAAAACTGTTTTTT.

The chain combines TRBV4-2 with TRBJ1-6; no firm D call. Germline CDR1 and CDR2: LGHNA and YNFKEQ. CDR3 size: 14 residues. Trimming stripped 6 bases from V and 13 bases from J, with 19 bases between. The CDR3 nucleotides are TGTGCCAGCAGTCCAGTAGGGTCAGTAGCGCCCCTCCACTTT. Protein product: CASSPVGSVAPLHF.

The rearrangement links TRBV7-2 to TRBJ1-4; perhaps TRBD1 as D (5 bases). The CDR3 spans 15 residues. V was pared by 6 bases and J by 8 bases, with 19 bases between. Germline CDR1 and CDR2: SGHTA and FQGNSA. The CDR3 spells CASSYEGLWTEKLFF. CDR3 coding DNA: TGTGCCAGCAGTTATGAGGGACTTTGGACCGAAAAACTGTTTTTT.

This chain links TRBV2 with TRBJ1-1; no firm D call. This CDR3 is 13 amino acids long. The germline V and J ends were trimmed by 3 bases and 4 bases, with 9 bases remaining between them. Looked up from germline, CDR1 is SNHLY and CDR2 is FYNNEI. The chain's CDR3 is CASSESWATEAFF. The CDR3 DNA reads TGTGCCAGCAGTGAGTCATGGGCCACTGAAGCTTTCTTT. Filled out from reference TRBV2 and TRBJ1-1, the complete variable domain reads EPEVTQTPSHQVTQMGQEVILRCVPISNHLYFYWYRQILGQKVEFLVSFYNNEISEKSEIFDDQFSVERPDGSNFTLKIRSTKLEDSAMYFCASSESWATEAFFGQGTRLTVV.

The CDR3 protein is CASSLGSAYNEQFF. CDR3 bases: TGCGCCAGCAGCTTGGGGTCAGCCTACAATGAGCAGTTCTTC. The J gene is TRBJ2-1, the V gene TRBV5-1; D remains unclear. This CDR3 region has 14 residues. From germline, CDR1 is SGHRS and CDR2 YFSETQ. V dropped 0 bases and J dropped 2 bases, with 6 bases sitting between them.

The rearrangement joins TRBV6-5 to TRBJ1-2; 7 bases map to TRBD1. Germline-derived CDR1 and CDR2 are MNHEY and SVGAGI. CDR3 length: 13 amino acids. After removal of 4 bases from V and 4 bases from J, the junction contained 3 bases not matched to a gene. The CDR3 spells CASSLGGSYGYTF. The CDR3 DNA follows: TGTGCCAGCAGTTTAGGGGGCAGCTATGGCTACACCTTC.

The gene calls are TRBV6-1 and TRBJ1-2; 7 positions match TRBD1. V shed 7 bases, J shed 8 bases, and the junction held 13 bases outside the gene matches. This CDR3 is 14 amino acids long. Germline values: CDR1 MNHNS, CDR2 SASEGT. CDR3 sequence reads: CASIWTGVLMGYTF. CDR3 DNA sequence: TGTGCCAGCATTTGGACAGGCGTCCTGATGGGCTACACCTTC.

The CDR3 region is CASSFGIAGPPSYNEQFF. DNA of the CDR3: TGTGCCAGCAGCTTTGGAATAGCGGGGCCCCCTTCCTACAATGAGCAGTTCTTC. The chain carries TRBV7-9 and TRBJ2-1, with TRBD2 matching 8 bases. The V segment lost 3 bases and the J segment 1 base; nucleotides outside the gene matches: 11. This CDR3 has 18 residues. In germline, CDR1 is SEHNR, CDR2 FQNEAQ (reference sequence). Full variable domain (rest looked up from reference TRBV7-9 and TRBJ2-1): DTGVSQNPRHKITKRGQNVTFRCDPISEHNRLYWYRQTLGQGPEFLTYFQNEAQLEKSRLLSDRFSAERPKGSFSTLEIQRTEQGDSAMYLCASSFGIAGPPSYNEQFFGPGTRLTVL.

The V and J genes are TRBV6-5 and TRBJ2-7, with TRBD2 as a possible D gene (6 bases). V shed 8 bases and J shed 2 bases, with 16 bases lying between them. CDR3 length: 14 residues. CDR1 is MNHEY and CDR2 is SVGAGI in the germline V gene. The CDR3 nucleotides are TGTGCCAGCGGAGCGGGCCTACGAACCTACGAGCAGTACTTC. It specifies CASGAGLRTYEQYF.

The chain carries TRBV5-4 and TRBJ2-1, with 8 positions matching TRBD2. Germline-derived CDR1 and CDR2 are SGHNT and YYREEE (reference sequence). This CDR3 contains 16 residues. Unmatched junction bases numbered 12, after V lost 5 bases and J lost 5 bases. CDR3 protein: CASSPRGILADNEQFF. The CDR3 DNA reads TGTGCCAGCAGTCCCAGGGGAATACTAGCGGACAATGAGCAGTTCTTC.

The gene calls are TRBV27 and TRBJ1-1, with 8 nucleotides matching TRBD1. The V gene end was trimmed by 3 bases and the J gene end by 6 bases; junction bases not matched to a gene: 6. CDR3 length: 14 residues. Germline CDR1 and CDR2: MNHEY and SMNVEV (reference sequence). The CDR3 DNA is TGTGCCAGCAGTTTTACTCAGGGGGCCCCTGAAGCTTTCTTT. This gives the protein CASSFTQGAPEAFF.

The genes are TRBV27 and TRBJ2-5; 8 bases align to TRBD1. V trimming: 6 bases; J trimming: 7 bases; junction bases outside the gene matches: 16. The germline V gene encodes CDR1 MNHEY and CDR2 SMNVEV (reference sequence). There are 16 residues in the CDR3. As DNA, the CDR3 is TGTGCCAGCAGAGATCAGGGGGCCTTTTCAAGAGGGACCCAGTACTTC. It encodes CASRDQGAFSRGTQYF.

The V and J genes are TRBV27 and TRBJ2-7, with no clear D. Trimming cost V 2 bases and J 1 base, with 9 bases left between them. CDR1 is MNHEY, CDR2 SMNVEV, per germline (reference sequence). This CDR3 is built from 14 residues. In DNA, the CDR3 is TGTGCCAGCAGTTTAACTATCCCGTCCTACGAGCAGTACTTC. It codes for CASSLTIPSYEQYF.

V and J are TRBV25-1 and TRBJ2-5; 11 bases line up with TRBD2. Judging by the DNA end, TRBJ2-7 fits better; the J call may be wrong. The V gene's germline CDR1 is MGHDK and CDR2 SYGVNS. This CDR3 has 15 amino acids. The CDR3 sequence: CASSETSGASYEQYF. The CDR3 coding sequence is TGTGCCAGCAGTGAGACTAGCGGGGCCTCCTACGAGCAGTACTTC.

The rearrangement uses TRBV7-2 and TRBJ1-3; a possible D gene is TRBD1 (5 bases). V lost 1 base and J 2 bases, leaving 6 bases between the germline ends. Germline V CDR1 and CDR2: SGHTA, FQGNSA. This CDR3 is 14 amino acids long. The CDR3 protein is CASSLEQAGNTIYF. In DNA, the CDR3 is TGTGCCAGCAGCTTAGAACAGGCTGGAAACACCATATATTTT. Filled out from reference TRBV7-2 and TRBJ1-3, the complete variable domain reads GAGVSQSPSNKVTEKGKDVELRCDPISGHTALYWYRQSLGQGLEFLIYFQGNSAPDKSGLPSDRFSAERTGGSVSTLTIQRTQQEDSAVYLCASSLEQAGNTIYFGEGSWLTVV.

The chain couples TRBV7-3 to TRBJ2-1; 7 nucleotides match TRBD1. The trim removed 7 bases at V and 1 base at J, leaving 4 bases unmatched. The CDR3 extends over 14 amino acids. CDR1 SGHTA and CDR2 FQGTGA come from the germline V gene. CDR3 in amino acids: CASKKGASYNEQFF. CDR3 nucleotide sequence: TGTGCCAGCAAGAAGGGGGCGTCCTACAATGAGCAGTTCTTC.

V gene TRBV5-5 combines with J gene TRBJ1-1; D gene ambiguous. CDR1 and CDR2 from the germline V gene are SGHKS and YYEKEE (reference sequence). The CDR3 runs to 13 residues. V was shortened by 3 bases and J by 3 bases, with 9 bases between the two germline ends. The CDR3 nucleotides are TGTGCCAGCAGCTATGGGCCCTACACTGAAGCTTTCTTT. This encodes CASSYGPYTEAFF.